The rows below give T cell receptor beta chains drawn from one sample of a study of T cells in Graves' hyperthyroidism and ophthalmopathy. TCRdb recomputed calls from the multiplex PCR reads with MiXCR, one row per CDR3 protein. This table has a few hundred thousand distinct CDR3 sequences, more than 15% appearing once. Sample: blood. These receptors were taken from a woman aged 40-49 years with Graves' ophthalmopathy. The CDR3 runs from the conserved cysteine through the conserved F or W. A D gene is named only where the DNA matches it firmly. Part of the rows lack a size; the others show once, few, many or a class for expanded clones.

many,TRBV18,16,.,TRBJ2-1,TGTGCCAGCTCACCACCGGATTTCGACATCTTCAATGAGCAGTTCTTC,CASSPPDFDIFNEQFF
few,TRBV18,13,.,TRBJ2-7,TGTGCCAGCTCACCAGGGGCCACGGGCGAGCAGTACTTC,CASSPGATGEQYF
many,TRBV3-1,16,TRBD2,TRBJ2-1,TGTGCCAGCAGCCGGCCCGGACTAGCGGCTAACAATGAGCAGTTCTTC,CASSRPGLAANNEQFF
few,TRBV20-1,13,.,TRBJ1-1,TGCAGTGCTAGAGAGGTGTTAGGCACTGAAGCTTTCTTT,CSAREVLGTEAFF
few,TRBV19,15,TRBD2,TRBJ2-7,TGTGCCAGTAGTAACGGACTAGTTGGGGACTACGAGCAGTACTTC,CASSNGLVGDYEQYF
few,TRBV3-1,16,TRBD2,TRBJ2-7,TGTGCCAGCAGCCAATCTGGACTAGCGCAGTTCTACGAGCAGTACTTC,CASSQSGLAQFYEQYF
.,TRBV3-1,15,.,TRBJ2-1,TGTGCCAGCAGCCAAGGCGCTGGGATGAACAATGAGCAGTTCTTC,CASSQGAGMNNEQFF
.,TRBV18,18,.,TRBJ1-3,TGTGCCAGCTCACGGGGAAGGTCGTCTCGAGGTCCTGGAAACACCATATATTTT,CASSRGRSSRGPGNTIYF
.,TRBV4-1,19,.,TRBJ1-3,TGCGCCAGCAGCCAACTGATCTCCCCGGCCGGCACCTCTGGAAACACCATATATTTT,CASSQLISPAGTSGNTIYF
.,TRBV18,16,.,TRBJ1-2,TGTGCCAGCTCACAAACGATCACGGGGGCTGACTATGGCTACACCTTC,CASSQTITGADYGYTF
many,TRBV11-2,15,TRBD1,TRBJ1-2,TGTGCCAGCAGCTTATCCACAGGGGGCGGCGGTGGCTACACCTTC,CASSLSTGGGGGYTF
.,TRBV5-1,16,TRBD2,TRBJ2-7,TGCGCCAGCAGCTTGGAACTAGCGGTAGTCTCCTACGAGCAGTACTTC,CASSLELAVVSYEQYF
.,TRBV9,11,TRBD1,TRBJ1-6,TGTGCCGACAGGGGTAATTCACCCCTCCACTTT,CADRGNSPLHF
.,TRBV7-6,17,TRBD1,TRBJ2-6,TGTGCCAGCAGCTCAAACGCAGGGGGCGCTGGGGCCAACGTCCTGACTTTC,CASSSNAGGAGANVLTF
many,TRBV28,18,TRBD2,TRBJ2-1,TGTGCCAGCAGTTCCGGGAGGGAGCGGGAGTGGTCCTACAATGAGCAGTTCTTC,CASSSGREREWSYNEQFF
.,TRBV18,16,TRBD2,TRBJ2-1,TGTGCCAGCTCACCCCAAACAGGGACTAGCGGCAATGAGCAGTTCTTC,CASSPQTGTSGNEQFF
many,TRBV11-2,14,TRBD1,TRBJ1-1,TGTGCCAGCAGCGCTGGACAGGTGAACACTGAAGCTTTCTTT,CASSAGQVNTEAFF
many,TRBV20-1,13,.,TRBJ1-1,TGCAGTGCGCAATCGACAAGGAACACTGAAGCTTTCTTT,CSAQSTRNTEAFF
.,TRBV5-4,12,.,TRBJ2-7,TGTGCCAGCAGCAAGGACATCTACGAGCAGTACTTC,CASSKDIYEQYF
many,TRBV2,18,.,TRBJ2-1,TGTGCCAGCAGTCGAAAGGGCCTAACCTTATTCACTGACAATGAGCAGTTCTTC,CASSRKGLTLFTDNEQFF
few,TRBV30,13,TRBD1,TRBJ1-4,TGTGCCTGGAGGACAGGGGTTAGGGAAAAACTGTTTTTT,CAWRTGVREKLFF
.,TRBV28,14,.,TRBJ2-6,TGTGCCAGCATAAGTCCCTCTGGGGCCAACGTCCTGACTTTC,CASISPSGANVLTF
.,TRBV28,16,TRBD2,TRBJ2-2,TGTGCCAGCAGGAGCGGGGTGGGGCTCTATACCGGGGAGCTGTTTTTT,CASRSGVGLYTGELFF
few,TRBV20-1,15,.,TRBJ2-1,TGCAGTGCTACCCCCCGACTACCCCGAGCCAATGAGCAGTTCTTC,CSATPRLPRANEQFF
once,TRBV15,14,.,TRBJ1-5,TGTGCCACCAGCAGAGGACTGAGCAATCAGCCCCAGCATTTT,CATSRGLSNQPQHF
many,TRBV10-3,15,.,TRBJ2-7,TGTGCCATCAGTGATTCTACTTCCCTAAAAGGGGAGCAGTACTTC,CAISDSTSLKGEQYF
few,TRBV10-3,13,.,TRBJ1-2,TGTGCCATCAGTGATGTGGAGGAGAATGGCTACACCTTC,CAISDVEENGYTF
.,TRBV20-1,15,TRBD2,TRBJ2-7,TGCAGTGCTAGACCGCCGGTAGCGGGTGGATACGAGCAGTACTTC,CSARPPVAGGYEQYF
.,TRBV6-1,14,.,TRBJ1-3,TGTGCCAGCAGTGAAGGGGCAGTCTTTGGCACCATATATTTT,CASSEGAVFGTIYF
many,TRBV6-1,17,.,TRBJ1-5,TGTGCCAGCAGTGGCGAAGGTCTCCTAGGGGGCAATCAGCCCCAGCATTTT,CASSGEGLLGGNQPQHF
few,TRBV5-1,16,.,TRBJ2-2,TGCGCCAGCAGCTTAAGTCGGCAGGGAAACACCGGGGAGCTGTTTTTT,CASSLSRQGNTGELFF
many,TRBV7-9,13,.,TRBJ1-1,TGTGCCAGCAGCCCTATCATGAACACTGAAGCTTTCTTT,CASSPIMNTEAFF
.,TRBV19,15,TRBD1,TRBJ1-5,TGTGCCAGTAGTATTGGGTCAGGGGGGCGGCAGCCCCAGCATTTT,CASSIGSGGRQPQHF
.,TRBV7-3,15,.,TRBJ2-2,TGTGCCAGCAGCCCTCGGAGAGGGAGCACCGGGGAGCTGTTTTTT,CASSPRRGSTGELFF
.,TRBV28,15,TRBD1,TRBJ2-7,TGTGCCAGCAGTTTATCTCCGGGACAGTCGGGCGAGCAGTACTTC,CASSLSPGQSGEQYF
many,TRBV6-1,15,.,TRBJ2-7,TGTGCCAGCAGTCGAAGGACAGCGGGGCTCTACGAGCAGTACTTC,CASSRRTAGLYEQYF
many,TRBV12-3/TRBV12-4,12,.,TRBJ2-2,TGTGCCAGCAGTACGGGGACCGGGGAGCTGTTTTTT,CASSTGTGELFF
few,TRBV15,15,.,TRBJ1-1,TGTGCCACCAGCAGAGATCGAGGGGGAGGGACTGAAGCTTTCTTT,CATSRDRGGGTEAFF
many,TRBV2,16,.,TRBJ2-7,TGTGCCAGCAGTCCGAGGGTGGCAGGCCTATCCTACGAGCAGTACTTC,CASSPRVAGLSYEQYF
.,TRBV3-1,16,.,TRBJ2-5,TGTGCCAGCAGCTCCCCGGCCCGGGGGGCTCAAGAGACCCAGTACTTC,CASSSPARGAQETQYF
few,TRBV6-1,13,TRBD1,TRBJ1-5,TGTGCCAGCACTGACAGGGTAGTTCAGCCCCAGCATTTT,CASTDRVVQPQHF
many,TRBV12-3/TRBV12-4,13,TRBD2,TRBJ2-4,TGTGCCAGCACCTCGGGGACTAGCGACATTCAGTACTTC,CASTSGTSDIQYF
.,TRBV6-1,14,TRBD2,TRBJ2-3,TGTGCCAGCTCAGCGGGGGAAGGGACAGATACGCAGTATTTT,CASSAGEGTDTQYF
.,TRBV11-2,15,.,TRBJ2-2,TGTGCCAGCAGCTTAGCGGCTACGAACACCGGGGAGCTGTTTTTT,CASSLAATNTGELFF
many,TRBV3-1,15,.,TRBJ1-1,TGTGCCAGCAGCCCAGGGGAAAAGATGAACACTGAAGCTTTCTTT,CASSPGEKMNTEAFF
.,TRBV19,14,.,TRBJ1-4,TGTGCCAGTAGGAAGAAGAGGTTGGACGAAAAACTGTTTTTT,CASRKKRLDEKLFF
.,TRBV6-1,16,.,TRBJ2-3,TGTGCCAGCAGTGAAATCCCCTTGGGGCTAGAAGATACGCAGTATTTT,CASSEIPLGLEDTQYF